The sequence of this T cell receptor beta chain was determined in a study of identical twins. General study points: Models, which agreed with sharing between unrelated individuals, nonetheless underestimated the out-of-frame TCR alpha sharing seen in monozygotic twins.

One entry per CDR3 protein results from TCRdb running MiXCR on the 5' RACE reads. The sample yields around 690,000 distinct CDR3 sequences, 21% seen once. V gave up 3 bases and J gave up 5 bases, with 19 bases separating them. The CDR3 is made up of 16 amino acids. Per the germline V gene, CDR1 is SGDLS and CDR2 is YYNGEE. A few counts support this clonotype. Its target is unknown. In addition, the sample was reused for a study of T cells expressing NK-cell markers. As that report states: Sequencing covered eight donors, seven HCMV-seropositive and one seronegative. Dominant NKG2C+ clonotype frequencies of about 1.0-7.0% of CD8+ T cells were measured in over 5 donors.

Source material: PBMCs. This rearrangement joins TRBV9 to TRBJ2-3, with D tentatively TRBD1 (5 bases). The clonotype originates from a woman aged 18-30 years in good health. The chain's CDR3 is CASSALDRRNRDTQYF. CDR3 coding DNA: TGTGCCAGCAGCGCTCTAGACAGAAGGAACCGAGATACGCAGTATTTT. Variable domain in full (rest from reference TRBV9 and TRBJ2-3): DSGVTQTPKHLITATGQRVTLRCSPRSGDLSVYWYQQSLDQGLQFLIQYYNGEERAKGNILERFSAQQFPDLHSELNLSSLELGDSALYFCASSALDRRNRDTQYFGPGTRLTVL.